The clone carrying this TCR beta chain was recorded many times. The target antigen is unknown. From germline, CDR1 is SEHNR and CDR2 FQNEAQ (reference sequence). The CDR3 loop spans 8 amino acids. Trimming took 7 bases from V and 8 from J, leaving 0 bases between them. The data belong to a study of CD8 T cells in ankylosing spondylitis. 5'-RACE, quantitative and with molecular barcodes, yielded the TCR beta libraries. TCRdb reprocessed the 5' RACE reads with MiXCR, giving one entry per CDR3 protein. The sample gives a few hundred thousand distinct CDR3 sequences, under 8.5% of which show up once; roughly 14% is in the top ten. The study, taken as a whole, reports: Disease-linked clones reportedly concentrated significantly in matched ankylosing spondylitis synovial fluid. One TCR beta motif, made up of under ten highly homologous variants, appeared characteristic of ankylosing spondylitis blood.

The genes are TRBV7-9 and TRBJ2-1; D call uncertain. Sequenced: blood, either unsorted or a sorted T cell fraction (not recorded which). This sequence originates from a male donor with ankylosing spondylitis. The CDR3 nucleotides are TGTGCCAGCAATGAGCAGTTCTTC. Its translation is CASNEQFF.